The next 9 T cell receptor beta chains were all read from a single sample in a study of blood T cells in healthy people across ages. Combining a sample-barcoded 5' primer with a J-beta primer mix, a second PCR ran for about 7 to 12 cycles. In TCRdb, the 5' RACE reads were re-called with MiXCR into one record per CDR3 protein. The table includes some 1.7 million distinct CDR3 sequences, under 30% detected once. The specimen sequenced was blood. The receptors come from a woman younger than 45 in good health.

This clonotype has a handful of counts. The CDR3 here is CSARQGAKGDSPLHF. The CDR3 bases are TGCAGCGCACGACAGGGGGCGAAAGGAGATTCACCCCTCCACTTT. V and J are TRBV29-1 and TRBJ1-6; TRBD1 matches 10 bases. J was trimmed by 8 bases and V by 7 bases; bases with no gene match: 11. There are 15 residues in the CDR3. Germline-derived CDR1 and CDR2 are SQVTM and ANQGSEA.

In its sample, this clonotype was seen a few times. The CDR3 DNA is TGTGCCAGCAGCACCGCTGGGACAGCACAAGAGACCCAGTACTTC. Translated, it gives CASSTAGTAQETQYF. The V call is TRBV6-6, the J call TRBJ2-5; TRBD1 matches 7 bases. This CDR3 spans 15 amino acids. Losses at the gene ends were 6 bases for V and 2 bases for J; bases not matched to a gene: 9. CDR1 and CDR2 from the germline V gene are MNHNY and SVGAGI (reference sequence).

This CDR3 is CASSLTGDREYF. CDR3 nucleotides: TGTGCCAGCTCACTGACAGGGGATCGAGAGTACTTC. The rearrangement uses TRBV18 and TRBJ2-7, with TRBD1 matching over 8 bases. This CDR3 comprises 12 residues. Germline V gene sequence: CDR1 KGHSH, CDR2 LQKENI. V trimming: 4 bases; J trimming: 11 bases; junction bases outside the gene matches: 7.

There are many counts of this clonotype. The V gene is TRBV7-2, the J gene TRBJ2-1; 7 bases map to TRBD2. Germline V gene sequence: CDR1 SGHTA, CDR2 FQGNSA. The junction had 8 bases not matched to a gene; V was cut back by 5 bases and J by 4 bases. The CDR3 is made up of 15 amino acids. The CDR3 nucleotides are TGTGCCAGCAGCACCTCAAGACTAGCTTACAATGAGCAGTTCTTC. It codes for CASSTSRLAYNEQFF.

Comments on this clonotype: This may stem from a read error, because a much larger clone lies one nucleotide away. The chain employs TRBV20-1 and TRBJ2-3, with D perhaps being TRBD1 or TRBD2 (5 bases each). The germline V gene has CDR1 DFQATT and CDR2 SNEGSKA (reference sequence). The CDR3 is 13 residues long. The CDR3 bases are TGCAGTACTAGAGCAGGGTTTCTCGGTACGCAGTATTTT. Protein sequence: CSTRAGFLGTQYF.

CDR3 loop: CASSSGQGWNEQYF. The DNA of the CDR3 is TGTGCCAGCAGCTCGGGACAGGGGTGGAACGAGCAGTACTTC. V is TRBV11-2 and J is TRBJ2-7, with 10 nucleotides matching TRBD1. Germline values: CDR1 SGHAT, CDR2 FQNNGV. The CDR3 loop spans 14 amino acids. V shed 4 bases and J 5 bases; nucleotides not matched to a gene: 5.

This clonotype was found a few times. The junction and the germline gene differ at one end; a read error may be behind it. The genes are TRBV14 and TRBJ2-5; D possibly corresponds to TRBD2 (6 bases). The germline CDR1 and CDR2 sequences are SGHDN and FVKESK. The CDR3 length is 14 residues. The CDR3: CASSQALAQKTQYF. The CDR3 nucleotides are TGTGCCAGCAGCCAAGCACTAGCCCAAAAGACCCAGTACTTC.

This clonotype was counted ten times or more. The rearrangement joins TRBV5-1 to TRBJ2-5, with 9 bases lining up with TRBD1. Per germline, CDR1 SGHRS and CDR2 YFSETQ. V lost 1 base and J lost 4; bases outside the gene matches: 8. There are 16 residues in the CDR3. CDR3 loop: CASSLSGTGNRETQYF. In DNA form, the CDR3 reads TGCGCCAGCAGCTTGTCCGGGACAGGGAATCGAGAGACCCAGTACTTC. Full variable domain (missing parts from reference TRBV5-1 and TRBJ2-5): KAGVTQTPRYLIKTRGQQVTLSCSPISGHRSVSWYQQTPGQGLQFLFEYFSETQRNKGNFPGRFSGRQFSNSRSEMNVSTLELGDSALYLCASSLSGTGNRETQYFGPGTRLLVL.

The rearrangement uses TRBV6-5 and TRBJ2-1, with 8 bases lining up with TRBD2. The CDR3 consists of 12 residues. Germline V gene lookup returns CDR1 MNHEY and CDR2 SVGAGI. Germline trimming cut 7 bases from V and 9 bases from J; bases unmatched to any gene: 5. CDR3 sequence: CASTRGGGEQFF. CDR3 DNA sequence: TGTGCCAGCACCCGGGGGGGCGGTGAGCAGTTCTTC.